The 30 T cell receptor beta chains below were found in one sample sequenced in a study of T cells after yellow fever vaccination. TCRdb reanalysed the 5' RACE reads using MiXCR and keeps one entry per CDR3 protein. In the table there are just under 600,000 distinct CDR3 sequences, less than 15% of which are singletons. The sample consisted of PBMCs, taken on the day of the yellow fever booster vaccination. All receptors derive from a man aged 25 to 40 who received the YFV17D yellow fever vaccine.

This clonotype was counted between two and nine times. As DNA, the CDR3 is TGTGCCAGCAGTCGGACACGTCAATCGTACGAGCAGTACTTC. It translates to CASSRTRQSYEQYF. The gene calls are TRBV2 and TRBJ2-7, with D maybe TRBD1 (5 bases). The CDR3 is 14 residues long. Looked up from germline, CDR1 is SNHLY and CDR2 is FYNNEI. V was clipped by 5 bases and J by 4 bases, with 15 bases between them. The variable domain in full, with the rest retrieved from reference TRBV2 and TRBJ2-7, is EPEVTQTPSHQVTQMGQEVILRCVPISNHLYFYWYRQILGQKVEFLVSFYNNEISEKSEIFDDQFSVERPDGSNFTLKIRSTKLEDSAMYFCASSRTRQSYEQYFGPGTRLTVT.

This clonotype has just a few counts. This chain uses TRBV20-1 with TRBJ2-7; 7 bases fit TRBD1. Looked up from germline, CDR1 is DFQATT and CDR2 is SNEGSKA (reference sequence). Trimming took 5 bases from V and 1 from J; bases not matched to a gene: 14. This CDR3 has 16 residues. The CDR3 region has the DNA TGCAGTGCTGTATCGGGACCCCCAGGGGGATCCTACGAGCAGTACTTC. This sequence encodes CSAVSGPPGGSYEQYF.

This clonotype was seen a handful of times. V gene TRBV20-1 combines with J gene TRBJ1-2; 10 bases are shared with TRBD1. V dropped 6 bases and J dropped 7; count of bases not matched to a gene: 8. Germline loops: CDR1 DFQATT, CDR2 SNEGSKA (reference sequence). The CDR3 is 13 residues long. The CDR3 protein is CSAPGQGLAGYTF. The CDR3 region has the DNA TGCAGTGCCCCGGGACAGGGGTTGGCTGGCTACACCTTC.

Ten or more counts support this clonotype. This chain links TRBV9 with TRBJ1-1; weak D call: TRBD1 (5 bases). V shed 4 bases and J shed 1 base, with 14 bases lying between them. There are 15 residues in the CDR3. Germline assignment: CDR1 SGDLS and CDR2 YYNGEE. CDR3 DNA: TGTGCCAGCAGCCGTACCGGGACGGAGAACACTGAAGCTTTCTTT. Its translation: CASSRTGTENTEAFF. The entire variable domain, with the rest obtained from reference TRBV9 and TRBJ1-1, is as follows: DSGVTQTPKHLITATGQRVTLRCSPRSGDLSVYWYQQSLDQGLQFLIQYYNGEERAKGNILERFSAQQFPDLHSELNLSSLELGDSALYFCASSRTGTENTEAFFGQGTRLTVV.

This clonotype was seen a few times. J is TRBJ2-1 and V is TRBV9; TRBD1 is a possible D gene (5 bases). Germline values: CDR1 SGDLS, CDR2 YYNGEE. V gave up 0 bases and J gave up 5 bases, with 6 bases separating them. The CDR3 loop spans 13 amino acids. The CDR3 reads CASSVEGDNEQFF. The CDR3 DNA sequence: TGTGCCAGCAGCGTAGAAGGGGACAATGAGCAGTTCTTC.

The rearrangement joins TRBV7-8 to TRBJ2-7; D call uncertain. CDR1 and CDR2 (germline): SGHVS, FQNEAQ. The CDR3 runs to 12 residues. V lost 5 bases, J lost 3 bases, and 8 bases lay in between. CDR3 loop: CASSRRYYEQYF. The CDR3 DNA follows: TGTGCCAGCAGCCGAAGATACTACGAGCAGTACTTC. Complete variable domain (other parts from reference TRBV7-8 and TRBJ2-7): GAGVSQSPRYKVAKRGQDVALRCDPISGHVSLFWYQQALGQGPEFLTYFQNEAQLDKSGLPSDRFFAERPEGSVSTLKIQRTQQEDSAVYLCASSRRYYEQYFGPGTRLTVT.

The chain has TRBV20-1 and TRBJ2-2, with D unclear. V was trimmed by 6 bases and J by 2 bases, leaving 13 bases between them. The CDR3 sequence is 14 residues long. Per the germline V gene, CDR1 is DFQATT and CDR2 is SNEGSKA (reference sequence). The CDR3 region has the DNA TGCAGTGCGGCTGGGCCCTTTAACACCGGGGAGCTGTTTTTT. Its translation is CSAAGPFNTGELFF.

This clonotype came up a few times. The rearrangement uses TRBV7-6 and TRBJ2-7; TRBD1 agrees at 9 bases. The CDR3 covers 16 residues. J gave up 4 bases and V 5 bases, and 12 bases lay outside the gene matches. The V gene's germline CDR1 is SGHVS and CDR2 FNYEAQ. The CDR3 coding sequence is TGTGCCAGCAGCCAGGGACCCACAGGGGGCGGTTACGAGCAGTACTTC. Encoded protein: CASSQGPTGGGYEQYF.

DNA for the CDR3: TGTGCCTTCAGTTTCTCTCTCCGGGAAAGGGTTGGGGCCAACGTCCTGACTTTC. Its translation: CAFSFSLRERVGANVLTF. The genes are TRBV12-3 or TRBV12-4 and TRBJ2-6; TRBD2 is a possible D gene (5 bases). V lost 11 bases and J lost 3, with 26 bases in between. CDR3 length equals 18 residues.

The chain combines TRBV5-4 with TRBJ1-2; 10 bases agree with TRBD1. V shed 2 bases, J shed 5 bases, and the junction held 6 bases outside the gene matches. This CDR3 has 15 amino acids. Germline V CDR1 and CDR2: SGHNT, YYREEE (reference sequence). This CDR3 reads CASSFGGTGDYGYTF. In DNA, the CDR3 is TGTGCCAGCAGCTTCGGAGGGACAGGGGATTATGGCTACACCTTC.

This clonotype has only a few counts. This chain joins TRBV2 and TRBJ1-2, with D unclear. The CDR3 extends over 16 amino acids. Germline V gene sequence: CDR1 SNHLY, CDR2 FYNNEI. V was cut by 2 bases and J by 3 bases, with 16 bases left in between. CDR3 sequence reads: CASSEMGRLLDYGYTF. DNA of the CDR3: TGTGCCAGCAGTGAAATGGGGAGGCTACTTGACTATGGCTACACCTTC.

The chain joins TRBV7-2 to TRBJ1-2; tentative D call: TRBD1 (6 bases). CDR1 and CDR2 from the germline V gene are SGHTA and FQGNSA. V was pared by 3 bases and J by 8 bases, with 13 bases between. This CDR3 contains 13 residues. CDR3 in amino acids: CASSLHGGGGYTF. CDR3 bases: TGTGCCAGCAGCTTGCACGGGGGCGGAGGCTACACCTTC.

This clonotype was counted a few times. The chain joins TRBV6-5 to TRBJ2-2; D may be TRBD1 (5 bases). Germline loops: CDR1 MNHEY, CDR2 SVGAGI. The CDR3 is 16 amino acids. Trimming cost V 0 bases and J 5 bases, with 13 bases left between them. CDR3 DNA sequence: TGTGCCAGCAGTTACTCGGTGCGACAGACAACCGGGGAGCTGTTTTTT. Its protein product is CASSYSVRQTTGELFF.

The gene calls are TRBV27 and TRBJ2-1; TRBD2 matches 8 bases. Germline CDR1 is MNHEY and CDR2 is SMNVEV (reference sequence). J was trimmed by 6 bases and V by 5 bases; bases with no gene match: 9. This CDR3 region has 15 residues. The CDR3 is CASSIREGRGNEQFF. In DNA form, the CDR3 reads TGTGCCAGCAGTATCCGGGAGGGCCGGGGCAATGAGCAGTTCTTC.

This clonotype was detected a few times. The rearrangement joins TRBV4-3 to TRBJ2-1; D not certain. This CDR3 region has 16 residues. Trimming pared 4 bases from V and 10 bases from J, leaving 23 bases between. Germline CDR1 reads LGHNA; CDR2 reads YSLEER. CDR3 protein: CASSLLKQLEHGEQFF. As DNA, the CDR3 is TGCGCCAGCAGCCTATTAAAGCAACTGGAACACGGGGAGCAGTTCTTC.

This clonotype was counted between two and nine times. The rearrangement links TRBV6-1 to TRBJ2-2; no clear D gene. The germline V gene has CDR1 MNHNS and CDR2 SASEGT. V was shortened by 6 bases and J by 4 bases, with 12 bases between the two germline ends. This CDR3 region has 14 residues. CDR3 sequence reads: CASSLATSTGELFF. For the CDR3, the DNA is TGTGCCAGCAGCCTGGCGACCTCCACCGGGGAGCTGTTTTTT.

This sequence joins TRBV5-1 and TRBJ2-2; TRBD1 matches at 10 bases. The J segment lost 4 bases and the V segment lost 0 bases, leaving 3 bases of the junction unmatched. The germline V gene encodes CDR1 SGHRS and CDR2 YFSETQ. This CDR3 is built from 16 residues. Here the CDR3 reads CASSLGQGAPTGELFF. The CDR3, as DNA: TGCGCCAGCAGCTTGGGACAGGGGGCACCCACCGGGGAGCTGTTTTTT.

The CDR3 sequence: CASSYLAGGAGELFF. CDR3 coding DNA: TGTGCCAGCAGTTACCTAGCGGGGGGGGCCGGGGAGCTGTTTTTT. The rearrangement links TRBV6-5 to TRBJ2-2; the match to TRBD2 covers 12 bases. The germline CDR1 and CDR2 sequences are MNHEY and SVGAGI. V was clipped by 2 bases and J by 6 bases; unmatched bases: 1. This CDR3 region has 15 residues.

This clonotype was recorded at least ten times. V is TRBV7-6 and J is TRBJ2-2; D unclear. In germline, CDR1 is SGHVS, CDR2 FNYEAQ. V was shortened by 5 bases and J by 5 bases, with 12 bases between the two germline ends. The CDR3 runs to 14 residues. In DNA form, the CDR3 reads TGTGCCAGCAGCGAAGAAGCTCCAACCGGGGAGCTGTTTTTT. It specifies CASSEEAPTGELFF.

The chain combines TRBV12-3 or TRBV12-4 with TRBJ2-3; D is uncertain. V shed 1 base and J shed 5 bases, with 13 bases lying between them. The CDR3 consists of 15 residues. This CDR3 is CASSLEVVELDTQYF. DNA of the CDR3: TGTGCCAGCAGTTTAGAGGTGGTTGAACTAGATACGCAGTATTTT.

The rearrangement uses TRBV20-1 and TRBJ2-1; D is undetermined. The CDR3 totals 13 residues. Trimming pared 8 bases from V and 2 bases from J, leaving 13 bases between. Germline V gives CDR1 DFQATT, CDR2 SNEGSKA (reference sequence). As DNA, the CDR3 is TGCAGTCACCGTGGGTTCGCCTACAATGAGCAGTTCTTC. Protein: CSHRGFAYNEQFF.

This clonotype was seen repeatedly, ten times or more. The chain uses TRBV3-1 and TRBJ2-5, with a possible D match to TRBD1 (6 bases). CDR1 and CDR2 from the germline V gene are LGHDT and YNNKEL (reference sequence). V lost 0 bases and J 4 bases, leaving 9 bases between the germline ends. CDR3 length: 14 amino acids. The CDR3 spells CASSQDWGRETQYF. Here the CDR3 DNA reads TGTGCCAGCAGCCAAGATTGGGGGCGAGAGACCCAGTACTTC.

This clonotype was seen only a few times. This rearrangement joins TRBV7-6 to TRBJ2-3; D is unclear. The germline CDR1 and CDR2 sequences are SGHVS and FNYEAQ. V was cut by 0 bases and J by 3 bases, with 10 bases left in between. The CDR3 runs 15 residues. This CDR3 reads CASSLASWQTDTQYF. CDR3 nucleotide sequence: TGTGCCAGCAGCTTAGCTAGTTGGCAAACAGATACGCAGTATTTT.

The chain is built from TRBV19 and TRBJ2-3; possibly TRBD1 for D (6 bases). The CDR3 runs 12 residues. Germline values: CDR1 LNHDA, CDR2 SQIVND (reference sequence). Trimming took 11 bases from V and 2 from J, leaving 11 bases between them. The CDR3 DNA follows: TGTGCCTCCGTGGGGGCCACAGATACGCAGTATTTT. The encoded protein is CASVGATDTQYF.

CDR3 DNA sequence: TGTGCCAGCAGCTCCCGCAGATCCTACGAGCAGTACTTC. As protein: CASSSRRSYEQYF. The genes are TRBV7-9 and TRBJ2-7; D not certain. Germline values: CDR1 SEHNR, CDR2 FQNEAQ (reference sequence). With 4 bases removed from V and 1 base from J, the gap between germline ends came to 8 bases. CDR3 size: 13 residues.

This clonotype came up a few times. This chain links TRBV18 with TRBJ2-7; 8 nucleotides line up with TRBD1. CDR1 is KGHSH and CDR2 is LQKENI in the germline V gene. The CDR3 totals 15 residues. With 5 bases clipped from V and 7 bases from J, the junction kept 13 bases outside the gene matches. The CDR3 nucleotides read TGTGCCAGCTCAACGTTGGGACAGGCCTTGGGGGAGCAGTACTTC. It codes for CASSTLGQALGEQYF.

This clonotype was seen only a few times. The chain carries TRBV9 and TRBJ2-2; D is uncertain. Germline-derived CDR1 and CDR2 are SGDLS and YYNGEE. The CDR3 consists of 14 residues. V lost 3 bases and J 6 bases, leaving 12 bases between the germline ends. CDR3 residues: CASSGSFGSGELFF. The CDR3 nucleotides are TGTGCCAGCAGCGGTTCGTTCGGCTCCGGGGAGCTGTTTTTT.

This clonotype was detected only a few times. The chain joins TRBV9 to TRBJ2-2; D ambiguous. V dropped 0 bases and J dropped 9 bases, with 6 bases sitting between them. The germline V gene has CDR1 SGDLS and CDR2 YYNGEE. The CDR3 covers 12 residues. The CDR3 nucleotides read TGTGCCAGCAGCGTAGGGGCCCGGGAGCTGTTTTTT. It codes for CASSVGARELFF.

This clonotype was recorded many times. The V and J genes are TRBV7-2 and TRBJ2-4, with TRBD2 identical over 9 bases. The CDR3 has 17 residues. The germline V gene has CDR1 SGHTA and CDR2 FQGNSA. V was pared by 1 base and J by 0 bases, with 4 bases of the junction left unmatched. The CDR3: CASSLVAGALAKNIQYF. CDR3 coding DNA: TGTGCCAGCAGCTTAGTAGCGGGAGCCCTAGCCAAAAACATTCAGTACTTC. Supplemented by reference TRBV7-2 and TRBJ2-4, the full variable domain reads GAGVSQSPSNKVTEKGKDVELRCDPISGHTALYWYRQSLGQGLEFLIYFQGNSAPDKSGLPSDRFSAERTGGSVSTLTIQRTQQEDSAVYLCASSLVAGALAKNIQYFGAGTRLSVL.

This clonotype appeared a few times. The V and J genes are TRBV25-1 and TRBJ2-7, with a possible D match to TRBD1 (5 bases). Germline V CDR1 and CDR2: MGHDK, SYGVNS. The CDR3 has 14 residues. V was shortened by 1 base and J by 2 bases, with 9 bases between the two germline ends. CDR3 sequence reads: CASSEFPGTYEQYF. In nucleotides, the CDR3 is TGTGCCAGCAGTGAATTCCCAGGGACCTACGAGCAGTACTTC.